This TCR beta chain was sequenced in a study of early stage breast cancer tumors. The germline gives CDR1 MNHEY, CDR2 SVGAGI. The CDR3 has 14 residues. Repertoires were generated with immunoSEQ multiplex PCR, while TCRdb's copy carries only in-frame clones and drops some. The repertoire consists of 45,000 to 65,000 clones, with roughly 78% occurring once and the leading ten covering around 3.6%. This chain joins TRBV6-5 and TRBJ2-5; 7 bases are shared with TRBD2. TRBJ2-7 explains the end of the DNA better; the J call may be wrong. Sequencing used blood. The receptor comes from a person between 35 and 49 years old with breast cancer. As DNA, the CDR3 is TGTGCCAGCAGTTACTCCCCTAGCGGCACCGAGCAGTACTTC. This encodes CASSYSPSGTEQYF.